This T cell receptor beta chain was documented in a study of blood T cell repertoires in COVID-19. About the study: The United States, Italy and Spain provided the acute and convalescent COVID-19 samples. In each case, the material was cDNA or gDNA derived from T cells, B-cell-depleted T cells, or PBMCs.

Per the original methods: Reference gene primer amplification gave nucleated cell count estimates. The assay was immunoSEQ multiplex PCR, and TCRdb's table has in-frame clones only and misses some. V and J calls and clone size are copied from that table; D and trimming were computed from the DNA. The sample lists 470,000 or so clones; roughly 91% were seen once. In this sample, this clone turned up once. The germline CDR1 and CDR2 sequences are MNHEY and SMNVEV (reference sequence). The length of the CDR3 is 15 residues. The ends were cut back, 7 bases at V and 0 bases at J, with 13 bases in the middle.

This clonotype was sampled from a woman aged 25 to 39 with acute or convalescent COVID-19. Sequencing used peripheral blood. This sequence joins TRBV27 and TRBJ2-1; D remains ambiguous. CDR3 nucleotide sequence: TGTGCCAGCAAAAACTACAAAAGCTCCTACAATGAGCAGTTCTTC. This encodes CASKNYKSSYNEQFF.